The source of this TCR beta chain is a study of blood T cells in healthy people across ages. The second PCR ran about 6 to 12 cycles with a sample-barcoded 5' primer and J-beta primers. MiXCR, applied by TCRdb to the 5' RACE reads, yields one record per CDR3 protein. The data show about 750,000 distinct CDR3 sequences, 50% to 65% seen once. Sequencing was carried out using blood. This TCR came from a man at least 80 years old in good health.

CDR3 DNA: TGTGCCACCAGCCCTGGGACCGCCCCAGAGACCCAGTACTTC. Amino acid sequence: CATSPGTAPETQYF. The V gene is TRBV24-1, the J gene TRBJ2-5; D might be TRBD1 or TRBD2, each matching 5 bases. This CDR3 spans 14 amino acids. Between the trimmed V and J ends, which lost 7 bases and 4 bases, there was a span of 15 bases. Germline V lookup: CDR1 KGHDR, CDR2 SFDVKD.